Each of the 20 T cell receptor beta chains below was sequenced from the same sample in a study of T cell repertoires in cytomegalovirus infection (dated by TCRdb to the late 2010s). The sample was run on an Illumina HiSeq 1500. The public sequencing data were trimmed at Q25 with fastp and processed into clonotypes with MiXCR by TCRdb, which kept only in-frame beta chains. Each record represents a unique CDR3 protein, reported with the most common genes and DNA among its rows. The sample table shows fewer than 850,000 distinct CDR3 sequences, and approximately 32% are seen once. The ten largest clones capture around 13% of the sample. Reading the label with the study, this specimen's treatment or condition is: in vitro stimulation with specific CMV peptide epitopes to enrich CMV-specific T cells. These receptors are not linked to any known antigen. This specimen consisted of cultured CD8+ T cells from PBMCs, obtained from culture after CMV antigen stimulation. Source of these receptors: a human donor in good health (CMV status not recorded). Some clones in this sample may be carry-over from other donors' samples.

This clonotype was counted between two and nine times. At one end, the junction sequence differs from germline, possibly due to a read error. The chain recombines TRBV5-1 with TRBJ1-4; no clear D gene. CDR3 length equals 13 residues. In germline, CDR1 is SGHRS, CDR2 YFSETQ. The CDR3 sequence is CASRLEGNEKLFF. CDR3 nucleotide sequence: TGCGCCAGCCGCTTGGAGGGAAATGAAAAACTGTTTTTT.

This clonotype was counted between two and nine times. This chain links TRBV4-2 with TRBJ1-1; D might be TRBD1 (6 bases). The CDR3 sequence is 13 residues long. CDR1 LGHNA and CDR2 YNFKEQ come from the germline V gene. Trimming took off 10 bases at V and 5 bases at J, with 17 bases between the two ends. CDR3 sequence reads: CATLGRGATEAFF. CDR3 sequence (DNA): TGTGCCACCCTGGGCAGGGGAGCGACTGAAGCTTTCTTT.

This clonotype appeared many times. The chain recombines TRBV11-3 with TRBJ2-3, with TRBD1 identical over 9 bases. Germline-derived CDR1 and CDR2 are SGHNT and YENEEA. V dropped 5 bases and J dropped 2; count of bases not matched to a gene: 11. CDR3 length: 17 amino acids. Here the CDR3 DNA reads TGTGCCAGCAGCCTAGGCTTTGGGACAGGGAACACAGATACGCAGTATTTT. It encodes CASSLGFGTGNTDTQYF.

The chain's CDR3 is CASSTPLDRDNGYTF. CDR3 coding DNA: TGTGCCAGTAGTACCCCACTCGACAGGGATAATGGCTACACCTTC. The rearrangement links TRBV19 to TRBJ1-2; 7 bases match TRBD1. Germline lookup yields CDR1 LNHDA and CDR2 SQIVND (reference sequence). Trimming at V came to 4 bases and at J to 6 bases, leaving 11 bases not matched to a gene. This CDR3 comprises 15 residues.

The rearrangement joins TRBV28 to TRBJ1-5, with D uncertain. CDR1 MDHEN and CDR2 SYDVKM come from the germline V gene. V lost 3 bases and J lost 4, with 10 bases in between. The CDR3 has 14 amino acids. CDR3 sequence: CASSFFSRNQPQHF. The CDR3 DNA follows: TGTGCCAGCAGTTTTTTCAGCCGTAATCAGCCCCAGCATTTT.

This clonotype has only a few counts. The CDR3 is CSAERRGKGPSYNEQFF. As DNA, the CDR3 is TGCAGTGCGGAGAGAAGAGGGAAAGGGCCCTCCTACAATGAGCAGTTCTTC. The genes are TRBV20-1 and TRBJ2-1; possible D gene TRBD2, 5 bases. The CDR3 is 17 residues long. Trimming removed 6 bases from V and 0 bases from J, with 21 bases in between. The germline V gene has CDR1 DFQATT and CDR2 SNEGSKA (reference sequence).

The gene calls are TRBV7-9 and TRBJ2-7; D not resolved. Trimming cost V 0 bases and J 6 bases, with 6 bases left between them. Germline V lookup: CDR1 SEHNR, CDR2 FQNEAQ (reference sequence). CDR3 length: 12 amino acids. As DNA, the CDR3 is TGTGCCAGCAGCTTAGCTGGTACCGAGCAGTACGTC. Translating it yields CASSLAGTEQYV.

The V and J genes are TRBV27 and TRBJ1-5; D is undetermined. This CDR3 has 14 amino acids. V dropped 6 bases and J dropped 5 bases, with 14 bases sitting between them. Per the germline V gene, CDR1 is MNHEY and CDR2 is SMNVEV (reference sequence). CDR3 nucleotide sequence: TGTGCCAGCAGCGACACCGCTGGGTATCAGCCCCAGCATTTT. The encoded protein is CASSDTAGYQPQHF.

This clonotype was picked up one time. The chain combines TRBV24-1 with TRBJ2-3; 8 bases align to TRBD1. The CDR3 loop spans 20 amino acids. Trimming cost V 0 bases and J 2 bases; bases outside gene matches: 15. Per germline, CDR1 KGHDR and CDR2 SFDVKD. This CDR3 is CATSDLRTGTSRGFTDTQYF. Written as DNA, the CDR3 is TGTGCCACCAGTGATTTGAGGACAGGGACCTCCCGAGGGTTCACAGATACGCAGTATTTT.

Written as DNA, the CDR3 is TGCAGTGCGACAAATTTCGAGCAGGGGAGCAATCAGCCCCAGCATTTT. Translating gives CSATNFEQGSNQPQHF. This chain links TRBV20-1 with TRBJ1-5; D might be TRBD1 (6 bases). Deletions cut 6 bases from V and 1 base from J, with 19 bases between. The V gene's germline CDR1 is DFQATT and CDR2 SNEGSKA (reference sequence). The CDR3 has 16 residues.

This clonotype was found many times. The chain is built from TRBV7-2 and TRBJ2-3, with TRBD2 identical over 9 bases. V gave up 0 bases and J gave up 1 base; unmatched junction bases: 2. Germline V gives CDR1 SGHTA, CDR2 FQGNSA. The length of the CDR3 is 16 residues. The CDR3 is CASSLAVAGGTDTQYF. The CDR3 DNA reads TGTGCCAGCAGCTTAGCGGTAGCGGGGGGCACAGATACGCAGTATTTT.

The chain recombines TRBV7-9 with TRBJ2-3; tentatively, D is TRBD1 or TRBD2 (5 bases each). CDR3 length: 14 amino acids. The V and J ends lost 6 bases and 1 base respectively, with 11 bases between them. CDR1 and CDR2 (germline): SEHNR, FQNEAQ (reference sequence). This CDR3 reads CASRGDQGTDTQYF. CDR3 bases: TGTGCCAGCAGGGGGGATCAGGGCACAGATACGCAGTATTTT.

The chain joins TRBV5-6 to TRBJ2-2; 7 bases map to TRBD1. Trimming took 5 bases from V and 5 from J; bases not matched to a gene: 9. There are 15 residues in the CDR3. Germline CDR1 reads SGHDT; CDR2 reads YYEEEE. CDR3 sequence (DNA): TGTGCCAGCAGGCGACAGGGAGCATCGACCGGGGAGCTGTTTTTT. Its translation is CASRRQGASTGELFF. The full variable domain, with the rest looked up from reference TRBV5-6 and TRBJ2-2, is DAGVTQSPTHLIKTRGQQVTLRCSPKSGHDTVSWYQQALGQGPQFIFQYYEEEERQRGNFPDRFSGHQFPNYSSELNVNALLLGDSALYLCASRRQGASTGELFFGEGSRLTVL.

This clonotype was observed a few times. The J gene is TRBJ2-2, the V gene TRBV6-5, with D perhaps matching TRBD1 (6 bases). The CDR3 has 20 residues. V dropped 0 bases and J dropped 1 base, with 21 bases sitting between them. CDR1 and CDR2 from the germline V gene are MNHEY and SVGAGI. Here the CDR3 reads CASSYSIVAVGTQNTGELFF. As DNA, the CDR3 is TGTGCCAGCAGTTACTCGATTGTGGCGGTGGGGACACAGAACACCGGGGAGCTGTTTTTT.

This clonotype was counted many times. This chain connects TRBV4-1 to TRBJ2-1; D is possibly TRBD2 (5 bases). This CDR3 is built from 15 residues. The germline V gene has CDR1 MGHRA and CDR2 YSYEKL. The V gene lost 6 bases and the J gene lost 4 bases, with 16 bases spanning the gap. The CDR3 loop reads CASSRTRTGYNEQFF. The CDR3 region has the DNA TGCGCCAGCAGTCGAACTCGGACTGGTTACAATGAGCAGTTCTTC.

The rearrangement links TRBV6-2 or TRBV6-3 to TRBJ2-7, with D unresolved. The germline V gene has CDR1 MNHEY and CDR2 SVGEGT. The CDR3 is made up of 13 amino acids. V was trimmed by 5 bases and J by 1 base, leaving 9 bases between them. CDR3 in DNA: TGTGCCAGCAGTGCTGCCAATTCCTACGAGCAGTACGTC. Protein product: CASSAANSYEQYV.

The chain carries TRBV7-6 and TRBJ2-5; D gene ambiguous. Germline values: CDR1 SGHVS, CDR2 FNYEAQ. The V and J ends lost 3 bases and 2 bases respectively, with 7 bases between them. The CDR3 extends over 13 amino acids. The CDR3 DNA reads TGTGCCAGCAGCTTGGACGGACAAGAGACCCAGTACTTC. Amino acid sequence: CASSLDGQETQYF.

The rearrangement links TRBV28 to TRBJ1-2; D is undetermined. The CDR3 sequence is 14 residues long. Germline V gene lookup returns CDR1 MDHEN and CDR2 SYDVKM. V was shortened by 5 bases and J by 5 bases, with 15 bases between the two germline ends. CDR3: CASSRVSGDYGYTF. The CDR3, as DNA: TGTGCCAGCAGTCGTGTCTCAGGCGATTATGGCTACACCTTC.

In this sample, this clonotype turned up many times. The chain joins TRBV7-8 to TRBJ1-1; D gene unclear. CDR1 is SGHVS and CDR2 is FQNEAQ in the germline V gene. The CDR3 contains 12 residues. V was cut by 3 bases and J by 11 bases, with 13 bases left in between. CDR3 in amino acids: CASSLGTYNAFF. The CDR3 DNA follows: TGTGCCAGCAGCTTGGGCACCTACAACGCTTTCTTT.

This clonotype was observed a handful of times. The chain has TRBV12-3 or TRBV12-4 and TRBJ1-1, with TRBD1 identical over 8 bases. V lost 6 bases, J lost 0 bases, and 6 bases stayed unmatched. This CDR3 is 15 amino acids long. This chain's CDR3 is CASSPWDRLNTEAFF. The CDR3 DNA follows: TGTGCCAGCAGCCCCTGGGACAGGTTGAACACTGAAGCTTTCTTT.